The present TCR beta chain was sequenced within a study of CD8+CD57+ T cells in acquired aplastic anemia. According to the study, genomic DNA was the template for TCR beta VDJ and CDR3 profiling. TCRdb processed the reads anew with MiXCR; each CDR3 protein has one entry. The data show about 210,000 distinct CDR3 sequences, approximately 60% seen once. CDR1 is SEHNR, CDR2 FQNEAQ, per germline (reference sequence). V gave up 6 bases and J gave up 5 bases, with 11 bases separating them. This CDR3 has 12 amino acids. This clonotype was seen a few times. The chain joins TRBV7-9 to TRBJ2-7, with D unresolved. Sequencing was done on a sample of sorted CD4+, CD8+, or CD8+CD57+ T cells (not recorded which) from PBMCs. The TCR originated in a human donor in good health. In DNA, the CDR3 is TGTGCCAGCAGTCCCCTTCCCGACGAGCAGTACTTC. It encodes CASSPLPDEQYF.